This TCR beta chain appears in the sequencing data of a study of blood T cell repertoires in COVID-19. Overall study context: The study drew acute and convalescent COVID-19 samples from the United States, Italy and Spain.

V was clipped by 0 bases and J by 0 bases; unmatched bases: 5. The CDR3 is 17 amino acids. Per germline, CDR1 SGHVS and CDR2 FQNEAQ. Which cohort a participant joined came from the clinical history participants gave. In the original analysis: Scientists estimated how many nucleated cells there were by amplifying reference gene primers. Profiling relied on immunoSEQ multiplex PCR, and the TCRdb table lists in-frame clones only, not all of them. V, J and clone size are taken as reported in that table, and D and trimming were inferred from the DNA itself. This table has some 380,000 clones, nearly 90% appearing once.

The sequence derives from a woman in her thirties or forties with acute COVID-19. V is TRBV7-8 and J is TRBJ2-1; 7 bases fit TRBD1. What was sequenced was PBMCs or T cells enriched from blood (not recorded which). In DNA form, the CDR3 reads TGTGCCAGCAGCTTAGCGCCCCGGGACAGCTCCTACAATGAGCAGTTCTTC. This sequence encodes CASSLAPRDSSYNEQFF.